Below, one T cell receptor (beta chain) is given with its context. Its antigen remains unknown. Preparation of TCR beta libraries was done by quantitative 5'-RACE with molecular barcodes. TCRdb used MiXCR to reprocess the 5' RACE reads, holding one entry per CDR3 protein. This table has around 250,000 distinct CDR3 sequences, about a sixth appearing once. This CDR3 is 13 amino acids long. The J segment lost 8 bases and the V segment lost 6 bases, leaving 9 bases of the junction unmatched. The data belong to a study of CD8 T cells in ankylosing spondylitis. The study's findings and limits: Apparently characteristic of ankylosing spondylitis blood was a TCR beta motif (about eight highly homologous variants). Matched ankylosing spondylitis synovial fluid reportedly contained a significantly enriched population of disease-linked clones. Some of these motif variants have turned up before, in reports on reactive arthritis synovial fluid and blood.

The sequence was collected from a male donor with ankylosing spondylitis or in good health (not recorded which). The sequenced material came from blood, either unsorted or a sorted T cell fraction (not recorded which). V usage is TRBV12-3 or TRBV12-4 and J usage is TRBJ1-1; 7 nucleotides line up with TRBD1. The CDR3 loop reads CASSPILQGEAFF. The CDR3 bases are TGTGCCAGCAGCCCGATCTTACAGGGGGAAGCTTTCTTT.